This TCR beta chain originates from a study of radiotherapy plus CTLA-4 blockade in lung cancer. Generated by immunoSEQ multiplex PCR, the TCRdb table keeps only in-frame clones and is missing some. The sample yields roughly 98,000 clones, approximately 83% seen once. Findings and limits, study-wide: Best predicting response, reportedly, were early blood T cell clone dynamics, with interferon-beta.

Trimming left V 2 bases short and J 6 bases short, with 7 bases between. This CDR3 has 13 amino acids. Germline lookup yields CDR1 SGHVS and CDR2 FQNEAQ. Comments on this clone: Its antigen is as yet unknown.

This clonotype was sampled from a human donor with non-small cell lung cancer that progressed on radiotherapy plus ipilimumab. The V call is TRBV7-8, the J call TRBJ2-2, with TRBD2 as a possible D gene (5 bases). Sequencing used peripheral blood, obtained from a patient treated with radiotherapy plus ipilimumab. CDR3 residues: CASSLRDPGELFF. CDR3 DNA: TGTGCCAGCAGCTTACGGGATCCCGGGGAGCTGTTTTTT.